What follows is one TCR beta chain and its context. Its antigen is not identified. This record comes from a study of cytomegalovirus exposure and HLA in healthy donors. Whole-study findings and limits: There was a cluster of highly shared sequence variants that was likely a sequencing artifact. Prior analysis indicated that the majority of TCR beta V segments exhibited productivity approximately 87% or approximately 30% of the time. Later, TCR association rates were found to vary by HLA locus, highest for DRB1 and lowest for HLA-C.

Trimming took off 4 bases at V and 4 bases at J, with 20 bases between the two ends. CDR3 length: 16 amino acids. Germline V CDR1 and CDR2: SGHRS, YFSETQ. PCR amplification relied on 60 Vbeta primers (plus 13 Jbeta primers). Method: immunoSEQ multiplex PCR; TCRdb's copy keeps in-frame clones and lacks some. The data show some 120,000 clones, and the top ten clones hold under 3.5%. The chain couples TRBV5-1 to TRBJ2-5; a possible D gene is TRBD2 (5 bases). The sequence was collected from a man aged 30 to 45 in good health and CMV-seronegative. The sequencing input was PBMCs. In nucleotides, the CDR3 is TGCGCCAGCAGCCCCGACCCCGGACCGGAGGCAGAGACCCAGTACTTC. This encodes CASSPDPGPEAETQYF.